This T cell receptor beta chain was profiled in a study of blood T cell repertoires in COVID-19. Study-level information: Researchers got acute and convalescent COVID-19 samples from the United States, Italy and Spain. The cDNA or gDNA used as material had been derived from T cells, B-cell-depleted T cells, or PBMCs.

Study processing details: The authors estimated nucleated cell counts from reference gene primer amplification. Measured with immunoSEQ multiplex PCR; TCRdb has only the in-frame clones, and not every one. V, J and clone size are taken as reported in that table, and D and trimming were inferred from the DNA itself. The sample has just under 150,000 clones, approximately 85% seen once. V dropped 5 bases and J dropped 4; count of bases not matched to a gene: 8. There are 15 residues in the CDR3. The germline V gene encodes CDR1 LNHDA and CDR2 SQIVND (reference sequence). The genes are TRBV19 and TRBJ2-1; 7 nucleotides match TRBD1. The TCR was taken from a human donor with acute or convalescent COVID-19. The donor label of this sample is uncertain. Sequenced: peripheral blood. CDR3 loop: CASSPSGTVYNEQFF. The DNA of the CDR3 is TGTGCCAGTAGTCCTTCCGGGACAGTTTACAATGAGCAGTTCTTC.